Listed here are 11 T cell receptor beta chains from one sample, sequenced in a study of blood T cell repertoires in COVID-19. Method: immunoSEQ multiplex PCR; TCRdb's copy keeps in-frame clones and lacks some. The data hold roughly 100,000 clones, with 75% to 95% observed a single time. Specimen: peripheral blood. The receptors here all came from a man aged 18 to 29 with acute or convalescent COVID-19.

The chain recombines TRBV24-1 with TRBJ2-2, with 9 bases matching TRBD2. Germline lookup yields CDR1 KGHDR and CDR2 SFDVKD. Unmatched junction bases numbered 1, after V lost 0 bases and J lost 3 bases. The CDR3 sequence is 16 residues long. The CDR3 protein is CATSDLGGRDTGELFF. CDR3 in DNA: TGTGCCACCAGTGATTTGGGCGGGAGGGACACCGGGGAGCTGTTTTTT.

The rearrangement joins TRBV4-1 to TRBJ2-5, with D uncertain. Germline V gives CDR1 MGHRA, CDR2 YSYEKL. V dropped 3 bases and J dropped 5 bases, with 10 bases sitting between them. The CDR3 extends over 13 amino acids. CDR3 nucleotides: TGCGCCAGCAGCCAGGCTAGGTCGGAGACCCAGTACTTC. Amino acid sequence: CASSQARSETQYF.

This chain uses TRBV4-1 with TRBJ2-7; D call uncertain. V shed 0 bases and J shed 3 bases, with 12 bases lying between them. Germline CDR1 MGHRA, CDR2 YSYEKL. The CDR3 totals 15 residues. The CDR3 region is CASSQEEEMDYEQYF. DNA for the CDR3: TGCGCCAGCAGCCAAGAAGAGGAAATGGACTACGAGCAGTACTTC.

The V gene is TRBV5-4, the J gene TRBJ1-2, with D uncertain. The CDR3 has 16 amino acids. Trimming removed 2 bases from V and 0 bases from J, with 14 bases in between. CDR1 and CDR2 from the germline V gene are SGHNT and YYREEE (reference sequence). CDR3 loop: CASSFPGGATNYGYTF. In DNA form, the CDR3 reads TGTGCCAGCAGCTTCCCCGGAGGAGCGACTAACTATGGCTACACCTTC.

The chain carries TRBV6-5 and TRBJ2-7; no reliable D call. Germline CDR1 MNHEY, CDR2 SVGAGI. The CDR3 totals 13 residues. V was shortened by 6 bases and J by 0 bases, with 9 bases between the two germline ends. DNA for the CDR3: TGTGCCAGCAGCCCGGGTCACTCCTACGAGCAGTACTTC. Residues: CASSPGHSYEQYF.

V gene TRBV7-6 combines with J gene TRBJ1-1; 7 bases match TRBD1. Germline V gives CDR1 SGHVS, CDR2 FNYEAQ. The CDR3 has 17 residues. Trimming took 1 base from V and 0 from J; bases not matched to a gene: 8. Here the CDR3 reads CASSLGGGGIMNTEAFF. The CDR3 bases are TGTGCCAGCAGCTTAGGAGGGGGCGGAATAATGAACACTGAAGCTTTCTTT.

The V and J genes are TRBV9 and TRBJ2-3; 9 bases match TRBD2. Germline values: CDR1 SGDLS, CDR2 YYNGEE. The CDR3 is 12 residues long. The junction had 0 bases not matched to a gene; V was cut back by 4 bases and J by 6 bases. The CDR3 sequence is CASSTSGDTQYF. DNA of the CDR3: TGTGCCAGCAGCACTAGCGGGGATACGCAGTATTTT.

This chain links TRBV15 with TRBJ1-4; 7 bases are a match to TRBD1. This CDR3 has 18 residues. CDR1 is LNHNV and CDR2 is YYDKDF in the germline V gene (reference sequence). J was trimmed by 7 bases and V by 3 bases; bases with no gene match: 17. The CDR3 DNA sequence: TGTGCCACCAGCAGCAGGGGGTCTCGGGACTCCGGTATTGAAAAACTGTTTTTT. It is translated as CATSSRGSRDSGIEKLFF.

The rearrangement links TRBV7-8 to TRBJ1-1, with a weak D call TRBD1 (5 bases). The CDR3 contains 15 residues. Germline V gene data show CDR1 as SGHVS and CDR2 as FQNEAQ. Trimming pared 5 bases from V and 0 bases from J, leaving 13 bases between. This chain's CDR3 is CASSPRQIVNTEAFF. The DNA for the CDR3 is TGTGCCAGCAGCCCGAGACAGATAGTGAACACTGAAGCTTTCTTT.

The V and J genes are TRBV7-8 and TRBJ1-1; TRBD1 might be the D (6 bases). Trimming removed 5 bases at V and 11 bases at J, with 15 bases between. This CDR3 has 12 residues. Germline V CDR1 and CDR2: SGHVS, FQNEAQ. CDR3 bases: TGTGCCAGCAGCCCTACCCAGGGGCGGGCTTTCTTT. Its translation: CASSPTQGRAFF.

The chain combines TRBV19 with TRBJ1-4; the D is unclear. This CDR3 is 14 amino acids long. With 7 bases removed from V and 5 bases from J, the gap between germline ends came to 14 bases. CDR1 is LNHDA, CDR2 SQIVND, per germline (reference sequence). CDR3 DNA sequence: TGTGCCAGTACCCGTGTGGCGGTGAATGAAAAACTGTTTTTT. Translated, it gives CASTRVAVNEKLFF.